This passage covers 29 T cell receptor beta chains from one sample sequenced in a study of blood T cell repertoires in COVID-19. The data were produced by immunoSEQ multiplex PCR, yet TCRdb's version contains in-frame clones alone and is incomplete. The sample gives over 250,000 clones, 85% to 90% of which show up once; around 0.91% is in the top ten. Input material: peripheral blood. These receptors came from a woman in her thirties or forties who had recovered from COVID-19.

The gene calls are TRBV7-6 and TRBJ1-2; D is ambiguous. Trimming removed 0 bases from V and 2 bases from J, with 10 bases in between. There are 15 residues in the CDR3. Germline CDR1 reads SGHVS; CDR2 reads FNYEAQ. CDR3 DNA: TGTGCCAGCAGCTTAGCGTTTGGAGACAACTATGGCTACACCTTC. It translates to CASSLAFGDNYGYTF. The whole variable domain, remainder taken from reference TRBV7-6 and TRBJ1-2, is GAGVSQSPRYKVTKRGQDVALRCDPISGHVSLYWYRQALGQGPEFLTYFNYEAQQDKSGLPNDRFSAERPEGSISTLTIQRTEQRDSAMYRCASSLAFGDNYGYTFGSGTRLTVV.

The chain employs TRBV2 and TRBJ2-1; 7 bases match TRBD2. This CDR3 region has 13 residues. Germline V gene data show CDR1 as SNHLY and CDR2 as FYNNEI. V lost 11 bases and J lost 6; bases outside the gene matches: 10. The CDR3 protein is CALGTGGVNEQFF. In DNA, the CDR3 is TGTGCCCTGGGGACTGGGGGGGTCAATGAGCAGTTCTTC. The full variable domain, in which reference TRBV2 and TRBJ2-1 provide the parts outside the CDR3, is EPEVTQTPSHQVTQMGQEVILRCVPISNHLYFYWYRQILGQKVEFLVSFYNNEISEKSEIFDDQFSVERPDGSNFTLKIRSTKLEDSAMYFCALGTGGVNEQFFGPGTRLTVL.

The chain carries TRBV19 and TRBJ2-3; the match to TRBD2 covers 8 bases. With V trimmed by 10 bases and J by 0 bases, 6 bases remained unmatched. CDR3 length: 14 amino acids. Germline CDR1 LNHDA, CDR2 SQIVND (reference sequence). CDR3 sequence reads: CATGGDLSTDTQYF. The DNA for the CDR3 is TGTGCCACCGGGGGGGACCTTAGCACAGATACGCAGTATTTT.

The chain has TRBV10-3 and TRBJ2-5; 12 bases align to TRBD2. The V and J ends lost 4 bases and 2 bases, in that order; junction bases with no gene match: 5. This CDR3 comprises 16 residues. Germline V gene data show CDR1 as ENHRY and CDR2 as SYGVKD. The CDR3 loop is CAISGGGTSGQETQYF. DNA for the CDR3: TGTGCCATCAGTGGGGGGGGGACTAGCGGGCAAGAGACCCAGTACTTC.

The gene calls are TRBV6-5 and TRBJ1-3; weak D call: TRBD1 (5 bases). Germline lookup yields CDR1 MNHEY and CDR2 SVGAGI. CDR3 length: 12 amino acids. The V end lost 7 bases, the J end lost 4 bases, and 8 bases lay between the germline ends. The CDR3, as DNA: TGTGCCAGCACCCCAGGGGGAAACACCATATATTTT. This gives the protein CASTPGGNTIYF.

The genes are TRBV6-5 and TRBJ2-1; D is perhaps TRBD2 (6 bases). V lost 2 bases to trimming and J lost 8 bases, with 16 bases between them. The CDR3 extends over 15 amino acids. Per germline, CDR1 MNHEY and CDR2 SVGAGI. The CDR3 loop reads CASSYRLEGVDEQFF. The CDR3, as DNA: TGTGCCAGCAGTTACCGACTAGAAGGAGTCGATGAGCAGTTCTTC.

J is TRBJ1-1 and V is TRBV6-5; 10 positions agree with TRBD1. Unmatched junction bases numbered 5, after V lost 6 bases and J lost 1 base. In germline, CDR1 is MNHEY, CDR2 SVGAGI. The CDR3 consists of 15 residues. CDR3 bases: TGTGCCAGCAGAGGGACAGGGGCGGGGAACACTGAAGCTTTCTTT. Its translation: CASRGTGAGNTEAFF.

This chain connects TRBV19 to TRBJ1-2, with D unclear. V shed 9 bases and J shed 9 bases, with 8 bases lying between them. CDR1 and CDR2 from the germline V gene are LNHDA and SQIVND (reference sequence). The CDR3 runs 9 residues. CDR3 protein: CASGLSYTF. The DNA for the CDR3 is TGTGCCAGCGGACTTAGCTACACCTTC.

The gene calls are TRBV3-1 (or the pseudogene TRBV3-2) and TRBJ2-5, with TRBD1 identical over 7 bases. Germline loops: CDR1 LGHDT, CDR2 YNNKEL (reference sequence). CDR3 length equals 16 residues. With 1 base clipped from V and 5 bases from J, the junction kept 10 bases outside the gene matches. CDR3: CASSQVPTGVGETQYF. CDR3 DNA: TGTGCCAGCAGCCAAGTACCTACAGGGGTCGGGGAGACCCAGTACTTC.

The chain is built from TRBV19 and TRBJ1-5; D is undetermined. The CDR3 extends over 13 amino acids. Looked up from germline, CDR1 is LNHDA and CDR2 is SQIVND (reference sequence). V shed 8 bases and J shed 0 bases, with 8 bases lying between them. CDR3 in DNA: TGTGCCAGTGGCGAGGATAGCAATCAGCCCCAGCATTTT. This codes for CASGEDSNQPQHF.

The chain employs TRBV29-1 and TRBJ1-4; tentatively, D is TRBD1 (6 bases). The germline V gene has CDR1 SQVTM and CDR2 ANQGSEA. The V and J ends lost 3 bases and 8 bases respectively, with 13 bases between them. The CDR3 totals 13 residues. CDR3: CSVERGGGEKLFF. The CDR3 nucleotides are TGCAGCGTTGAGAGGGGGGGAGGCGAAAAACTGTTTTTT.

The chain links TRBV6-5 to TRBJ1-2; unclear D gene. Trimming stripped 5 bases from V and 5 bases from J, with 12 bases between. Germline V gene sequence: CDR1 MNHEY, CDR2 SVGAGI. The CDR3 covers 13 residues. The CDR3 nucleotides read TGTGCCAGCAGTCGCTGGACGGGGTATGGCTACACCTTC. It codes for CASSRWTGYGYTF.

The gene calls are TRBV21-1 and TRBJ2-3; the table's D call, TRBD1, was not checked against the DNA. TRBV21-1 is a listed pseudogene. This CDR3 is 17 amino acids long. CDR3 amino acids: CASSKRQNPTATDTQYF. Written as DNA, the CDR3 is TGTGCCAGCAGCAAACGACAGAACCCCACAGCCACAGATACGCAGTATTTT.

This clone occurred a few times. The chain has TRBV24-1 and TRBJ2-7; 9 bases fit TRBD2. This CDR3 region has 17 residues. V dropped 3 bases and J dropped 2; count of bases not matched to a gene: 10. Germline loops: CDR1 KGHDR, CDR2 SFDVKD. The DNA for the CDR3 is TGTGCCACCAGTGATCCTTGGGCTAGCGGGACCCCCTACGAGCAGTACGTC. It yields the protein CATSDPWASGTPYEQYV.

This chain joins TRBV7-3 and TRBJ2-1; D perhaps matches TRBD2 (7 bases). This CDR3 has 16 amino acids. V was shortened by 5 bases and J by 3 bases, with 17 bases between the two germline ends. CDR1 SGHTA and CDR2 FQGTGA come from the germline V gene. CDR3 DNA: TGTGCCAGCAGCCCCCGGACTAGGGGGATCTACAATGAGCAGTTCTTC. It yields the protein CASSPRTRGIYNEQFF.

This clone was found once. The chain carries TRBV20-1 and TRBJ1-1; 8 nucleotides match TRBD1. Germline CDR1 and CDR2: DFQATT and SNEGSKA (reference sequence). This CDR3 contains 16 residues. The ends lost 3 bases at V and 1 base at J; junction bases unmatched: 10. The CDR3 protein is CSASQGAGLGNTEAFF. The CDR3 nucleotides read TGCAGTGCTAGTCAGGGGGCGGGGTTGGGGAACACTGAAGCTTTCTTT.

The rearrangement links TRBV9 to TRBJ1-4; maybe TRBD1 (5 bases). Trimming removed 0 bases from V and 1 base from J, with 13 bases in between. Germline loops: CDR1 SGDLS, CDR2 YYNGEE. The CDR3 has 17 residues. CDR3: CASSVGARAQTNEKLFF. Here the CDR3 DNA reads TGTGCCAGCAGCGTAGGGGCCAGGGCCCAAACTAATGAAAAACTGTTTTTT.

This clone has a handful of counts. The chain employs TRBV19 and TRBJ1-5; weak D call: TRBD1 (5 bases). This CDR3 spans 13 amino acids. V was cut by 7 bases and J by 5 bases, with 12 bases left in between. The germline V gene encodes CDR1 LNHDA and CDR2 SQIVND (reference sequence). The CDR3 DNA follows: TGTGCCAGTACCCGTATAGGGGATCAGCCCCAGCATTTT. Amino acid sequence: CASTRIGDQPQHF.

This chain connects TRBV29-1 to TRBJ1-2; weak D call: TRBD1 (5 bases). CDR1 and CDR2 (germline): SQVTM, ANQGSEA. The CDR3 is 11 residues long. V lost 6 bases, J lost 8 bases, and 13 bases lay in between. The CDR3 nucleotides are TGCAGCGTACCAGCGGGGCCGGGCTACACCTTC. Its translation: CSVPAGPGYTF.

V gene TRBV5-6 combines with J gene TRBJ2-5; a possible D gene is TRBD2 (5 bases). CDR1 SGHDT and CDR2 YYEEEE come from the germline V gene. The CDR3 contains 15 residues. V lost 0 bases, J lost 1 base, and 10 bases lay in between. Here the CDR3 reads CASSLVGGGQETQYF. CDR3 sequence (DNA): TGTGCCAGCAGCTTGGTCGGAGGAGGCCAAGAGACCCAGTACTTC.

The chain uses TRBV15 and TRBJ1-2; D is undetermined. V shed 0 bases and J shed 8 bases, with 10 bases lying between them. The CDR3 spans 13 residues. Germline CDR1 and CDR2: LNHNV and YYDKDF (reference sequence). CDR3 region: CATSRDVGGGYTF. For the CDR3, the DNA is TGTGCCACCAGCAGAGATGTGGGCGGGGGCTACACCTTC.

This chain links TRBV15 with TRBJ2-1, with TRBD2 matching 12 bases. V lost 7 bases, J lost 5 bases, and 9 bases stayed unmatched. The V gene's germline CDR1 is LNHNV and CDR2 YYDKDF (reference sequence). There are 16 residues in the CDR3. CDR3 coding DNA: TGTGCCACCAACGGACGGACTAGCGGGACCCACAATGAGCAGTTCTTC. Amino acid sequence: CATNGRTSGTHNEQFF.

The J gene is TRBJ1-5, the V gene TRBV20-1; D unclear. The germline CDR1 and CDR2 sequences are DFQATT and SNEGSKA (reference sequence). The CDR3 length is 12 residues. V was shortened by 3 bases and J by 4 bases, with 7 bases between the two germline ends. This CDR3 is CSASGQNQPQHF. The CDR3 DNA reads as TGCAGTGCTAGTGGCCAGAATCAGCCCCAGCATTTT.

The DNA of the CDR3 is TGTGCCAGCAGCCTCCACAAGAACACTGAAGCTTTCTTT. Residues: CASSLHKNTEAFF. This chain links TRBV5-4 with TRBJ1-1; D not resolved. CDR3 length: 13 residues. Trimming left V 4 bases short and J 1 base short, with 8 bases between. Germline CDR1 reads SGHNT; CDR2 reads YYREEE (reference sequence).

This clone has just a few counts. The chain has TRBV9 and TRBJ2-1; 7 bases map to TRBD2. The germline V gene encodes CDR1 SGDLS and CDR2 YYNGEE. The CDR3 covers 15 residues. V was clipped by 4 bases and J by 2 bases; unmatched bases: 6. The CDR3 DNA is TGTGCCAGCAGCACGACTAGCCGAGCCTACAATGAGCAGTTCTTC. Amino acid sequence: CASSTTSRAYNEQFF.

A few counts support this clone. This chain uses TRBV21-1 with TRBJ1-4; the table's D gene call, TRBD1, was not cross checked with the DNA. TRBV21-1 is tagged as a pseudogene. The CDR3 spans 12 residues. The DNA of the CDR3 is TGTGCCAGACAGGGGGACCGGGAAAAACTGTTTTTT. Its translation is CARQGDREKLFF.

This clone has only a few counts. The chain uses TRBV6-5 and TRBJ1-5, with TRBD1 matching over 9 bases. The CDR3 is made up of 15 amino acids. CDR1 and CDR2 from the germline V gene are MNHEY and SVGAGI. V shed 7 bases, J shed 3 bases, and the junction held 7 bases outside the gene matches. The CDR3 loop reads CASKPGQGLNQPQHF. CDR3 sequence (DNA): TGTGCCAGCAAGCCGGGACAGGGCCTCAATCAGCCCCAGCATTTT.

This chain connects TRBV7-2 to TRBJ2-1; 8 bases map to TRBD2. CDR1 and CDR2 (germline): SGHTA, FQGNSA. V shed 5 bases and J 4 bases; nucleotides not matched to a gene: 7. CDR3 length equals 15 residues. CDR3 amino acids: CASSPSGSYYNEQFF. The CDR3 nucleotides are TGTGCCAGCAGCCCCAGCGGGAGTTATTACAATGAGCAGTTCTTC.

V usage is TRBV7-6 and J usage is TRBJ2-2; 10 nucleotides line up with TRBD2. J lost 6 bases, V lost 5 bases, and 12 bases had no gene match. The CDR3 extends over 17 amino acids. The germline V gene has CDR1 SGHVS and CDR2 FNYEAQ. The CDR3, as DNA: TGTGCCAGCAGCCTGATAGCGGGAGGTGGTGGCGCCGGGGAGCTGTTTTTT. Its protein product is CASSLIAGGGGAGELFF.